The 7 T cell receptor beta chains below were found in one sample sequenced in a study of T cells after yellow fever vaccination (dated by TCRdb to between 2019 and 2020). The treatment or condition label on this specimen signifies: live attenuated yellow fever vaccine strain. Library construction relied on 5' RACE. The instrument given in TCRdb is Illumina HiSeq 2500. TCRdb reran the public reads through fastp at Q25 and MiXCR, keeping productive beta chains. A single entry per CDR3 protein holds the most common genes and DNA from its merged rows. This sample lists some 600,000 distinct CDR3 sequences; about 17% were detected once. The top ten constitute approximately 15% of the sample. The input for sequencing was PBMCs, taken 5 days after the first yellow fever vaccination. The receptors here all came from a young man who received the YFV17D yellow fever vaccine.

CDR3 protein: CASSAYPQSSYEQYF. The CDR3 DNA sequence: TGTGCCAGCAGCGCGTACCCCCAGAGCTCCTACGAGCAGTACTTC. The V gene is TRBV9, the J gene TRBJ2-7; D unresolved. The CDR3 runs 15 residues. Trimming took 3 bases from V and 0 from J, leaving 13 bases between them. CDR1 and CDR2 from the germline V gene are SGDLS and YYNGEE.

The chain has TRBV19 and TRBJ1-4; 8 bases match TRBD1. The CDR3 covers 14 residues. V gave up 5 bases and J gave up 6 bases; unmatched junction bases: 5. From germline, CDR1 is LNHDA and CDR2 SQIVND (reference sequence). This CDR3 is CASSPQGAYEKLFF. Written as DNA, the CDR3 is TGTGCCAGTAGTCCCCAGGGGGCCTATGAAAAACTGTTTTTT.

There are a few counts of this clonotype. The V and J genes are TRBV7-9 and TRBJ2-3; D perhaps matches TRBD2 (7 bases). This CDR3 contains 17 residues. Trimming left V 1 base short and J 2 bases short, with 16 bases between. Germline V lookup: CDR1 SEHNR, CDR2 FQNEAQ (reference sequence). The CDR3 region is CASSLGSRGPYTDTQYF. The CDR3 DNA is TGTGCCAGCAGCTTAGGGTCGCGGGGGCCCTACACAGATACGCAGTATTTT.

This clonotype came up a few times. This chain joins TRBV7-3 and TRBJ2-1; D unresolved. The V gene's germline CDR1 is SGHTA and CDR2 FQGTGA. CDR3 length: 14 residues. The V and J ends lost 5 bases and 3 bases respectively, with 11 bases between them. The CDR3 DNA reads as TGTGCCAGCAGCCCTGGAGAGTACTACAATGAGCAGTTCTTC. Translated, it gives CASSPGEYYNEQFF.

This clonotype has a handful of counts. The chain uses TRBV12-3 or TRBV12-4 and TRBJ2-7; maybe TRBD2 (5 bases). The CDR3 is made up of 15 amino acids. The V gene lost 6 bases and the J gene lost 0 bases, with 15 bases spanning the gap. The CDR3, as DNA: TGTGCCAGCAGCCGGGGTGCCTTAAGCTCCTACGAGCAGTACTTC. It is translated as CASSRGALSSYEQYF.

CDR3 DNA: TGTGCCAGCAGCCCGCCTGAGGGAGGACAAGAGACCCAGTACTTC. It is translated as CASSPPEGGQETQYF. This chain joins TRBV5-4 and TRBJ2-5, with D tentatively TRBD2 (6 bases). V was cut by 4 bases and J by 2 bases, with 15 bases left in between. Germline values: CDR1 SGHNT, CDR2 YYREEE (reference sequence). The CDR3 covers 15 residues.

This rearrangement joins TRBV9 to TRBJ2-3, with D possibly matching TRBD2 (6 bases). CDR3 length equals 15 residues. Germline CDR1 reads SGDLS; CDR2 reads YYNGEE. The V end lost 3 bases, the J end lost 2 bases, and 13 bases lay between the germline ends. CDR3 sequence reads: CASSGDSGTTDTQYF. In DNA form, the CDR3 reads TGTGCCAGCAGCGGCGATAGCGGTACCACAGATACGCAGTATTTT.